These 12 T cell receptor beta chains were sequenced from one sample in a study of control samples from healthy donors and cancer patients. The assay was immunoSEQ multiplex PCR, and TCRdb's table has in-frame clones only and misses some. The sample has approximately 170,000 clones; around nine tenths are singletons. Sequenced input: blood. All receptors derive from a woman aged 30 to 39 in good health.

J is TRBJ2-4 and V is TRBV7-9; tentatively, D is TRBD1 (5 bases). In germline, CDR1 is SEHNR, CDR2 FQNEAQ (reference sequence). Deletions cut 2 bases from V and 0 bases from J, with 8 bases between. The length of the CDR3 is 15 residues. In DNA form, the CDR3 reads TGTGCCAGCAGCTTAACCAGGGTAGCCAAAAACATTCAGTACTTC. It is translated as CASSLTRVAKNIQYF.

This rearrangement joins TRBV7-6 to TRBJ2-1; 10 bases are a match to TRBD2. This CDR3 is 15 amino acids long. The V and J ends lost 5 bases and 6 bases, in that order; junction bases with no gene match: 7. The germline gives CDR1 SGHVS, CDR2 FNYEAQ. CDR3 loop: CASSMGLAGVNEQFF. CDR3 sequence (DNA): TGTGCCAGCAGCATGGGGCTAGCGGGAGTCAATGAGCAGTTCTTC. The whole variable domain, remainder taken from reference TRBV7-6 and TRBJ2-1, is GAGVSQSPRYKVTKRGQDVALRCDPISGHVSLYWYRQALGQGPEFLTYFNYEAQQDKSGLPNDRFSAERPEGSISTLTIQRTEQRDSAMYRCASSMGLAGVNEQFFGPGTRLTVL.

The chain recombines TRBV9 with TRBJ1-1; 7 bases match TRBD1. The length of the CDR3 is 14 residues. Trimming cost V 3 bases and J 7 bases; bases outside gene matches: 9. Germline V gene lookup returns CDR1 SGDLS and CDR2 YYNGEE. The chain's CDR3 is CASSDGQERGEAFF. In DNA form, the CDR3 reads TGTGCCAGCAGCGACGGACAGGAGAGAGGTGAAGCTTTCTTT.

J is TRBJ2-7 and V is TRBV4-1; weak D call: TRBD2 (6 bases). Germline assignment: CDR1 MGHRA and CDR2 YSYEKL. V gave up 0 bases and J gave up 2 bases, with 17 bases separating them. This CDR3 has 17 residues. The chain's CDR3 is CASSQDPPTSRAYEQYF. CDR3 DNA sequence: TGCGCCAGCAGCCAAGACCCTCCAACTAGCCGGGCCTACGAGCAGTACTTC.

The chain is built from TRBV18 and TRBJ1-2; D not resolved. The ends were cut back, 3 bases at V and 0 bases at J, with 11 bases in the middle. This CDR3 region has 15 residues. Germline assignment: CDR1 KGHSH and CDR2 LQKENI. This CDR3 reads CASSPPREANYGYTF. The CDR3 bases are TGTGCCAGCTCACCCCCACGGGAGGCTAACTATGGCTACACCTTC.

This clone was observed a handful of times. The V gene is TRBV6-5, the J gene TRBJ2-1; a weak D match, TRBD2 (6 bases). The V gene's germline CDR1 is MNHEY and CDR2 SVGAGI. Trimming removed 5 bases at V and 5 bases at J, with 16 bases between. The CDR3 runs 15 residues. The CDR3 DNA reads as TGTGCCAGCAGTAATGACGCGGGCGGGAACAATGAGCAGTTCTTC. It yields the protein CASSNDAGGNNEQFF.

The gene calls are TRBV5-1 and TRBJ2-1; D is undetermined. V was cut by 4 bases and J by 4 bases, with 6 bases left in between. Germline CDR1 SGHRS, CDR2 YFSETQ. The CDR3 totals 12 residues. Here the CDR3 reads CASSKEYNEQFF. The DNA of the CDR3 is TGCGCCAGCAGCAAGGAGTACAATGAGCAGTTCTTC.

The V call is TRBV5-1, the J call TRBJ2-1, with TRBD2 matching over 7 bases. The ends lost 3 bases at V and 7 bases at J; junction bases unmatched: 19. The CDR3 extends over 18 amino acids. Germline CDR1 is SGHRS and CDR2 is YFSETQ. This CDR3 reads CASSSRPASGVEFNEQFF. DNA for the CDR3: TGCGCCAGCAGCTCCCGGCCGGCTAGCGGTGTTGAATTTAATGAGCAGTTCTTC.

V is TRBV28 and J is TRBJ2-7; 10 bases align to TRBD2. V gave up 4 bases and J gave up 4 bases; unmatched junction bases: 10. Germline CDR1 MDHEN, CDR2 SYDVKM. There are 16 residues in the CDR3. This chain's CDR3 is CASSSPSGRATYEQYF. CDR3 coding DNA: TGTGCCAGCAGTTCCCCCAGCGGGAGGGCCACTTACGAGCAGTACTTC. The complete variable domain, with remaining parts taken from reference TRBV28 and TRBJ2-7, reads DVKVTQSSRYLVKRTGEKVFLECVQDMDHENMFWYRQDPGLGLRLIYFSYDVKMKEKGDIPEGYSVSREKKERFSLILESASTNQTSMYLCASSSPSGRATYEQYFGPGTRLTVT.

This chain uses TRBV10-1 with TRBJ2-5; D not certain. The V gene lost 4 bases and the J gene lost 0 bases, with 18 bases spanning the gap. The CDR3 is 17 amino acids. Germline V gene lookup returns CDR1 WNHNN and CDR2 SYGVQD (reference sequence). Here the CDR3 DNA reads TGCGCCAGCAGTGGGGCGTCTAGGACCCTCGACCAAGAGACCCAGTACTTC. As protein: CASSGASRTLDQETQYF.

The chain carries TRBV28 and TRBJ2-7, with TRBD2 matching 9 bases. CDR1 and CDR2 from the germline V gene are MDHEN and SYDVKM. There are 14 residues in the CDR3. Losses at the gene ends were 3 bases for V and 3 bases for J; bases not matched to a gene: 3. The CDR3: CASSLTSGDYEQYF. The CDR3 region has the DNA TGTGCCAGCAGTTTGACTAGCGGAGACTACGAGCAGTACTTC.

V and J are TRBV5-1 and TRBJ2-7; 9 bases fit TRBD1. The CDR3 has 15 residues. V gave up 1 base and J gave up 3 bases; unmatched junction bases: 5. From germline, CDR1 is SGHRS and CDR2 YFSETQ. CDR3 loop: CASSLTGQGGYEQYF. For the CDR3, the DNA is TGCGCCAGCAGCTTGACGGGACAGGGAGGCTACGAGCAGTACTTC.